A selection of T cell receptor beta chains follows, all from one sample in a study of identical twins. From the 5' RACE reads, TCRdb called clonotypes with MiXCR, one entry per CDR3 protein. This table has 500,000 or so distinct CDR3 sequences, 14% appearing once. The sample was also reused in another study, on yellow fever vaccine responses in identical twins.

The specimen was CD4+ T cells sorted from blood. These receptor sequences come from a woman aged 18-29 years in good health. Each CDR3 is given with its conserved first and last residue. The D gene is left open where the match is weak. Only some rows state a clone size, as once, few, many or a class for expanded clones.

v_call: TRBV28; clone_size: few; j_call: TRBJ1-3; d_call: NA; cdr3_aa: CASIQGGDGGNTIYF; cdr3_nt: TGTGCCAGCATCCAAGGTGGGGACGGTGGAAACACCATATATTTT
v_call: TRBV9; clone_size: few; j_call: TRBJ1-1; d_call: NA; cdr3_aa: CASRSSGVGTEAFF; cdr3_nt: TGTGCCAGCAGGTCAAGTGGGGTGGGCACTGAAGCTTTCTTT
v_call: TRBV10-3; clone_size: many; j_call: TRBJ2-2; d_call: NA; cdr3_aa: CAIMLGSSGTENTGELFF; cdr3_nt: TGTGCCATCATGTTAGGGTCGAGTGGGACTGAGAACACCGGGGAGCTGTTTTTT
v_call: TRBV6-1; clone_size: few; j_call: TRBJ1-2; d_call: NA; cdr3_aa: CASGKLPGRSSNYGYTF; cdr3_nt: TGTGCCAGCGGAAAACTGCCGGGGAGGAGCTCTAACTATGGCTACACCTTC
v_call: TRBV6-1; clone_size: few; j_call: TRBJ1-3; d_call: NA; cdr3_aa: CASIRDLGNTIYF; cdr3_nt: TGTGCCAGCATCCGGGACCTCGGGAACACCATATATTTT
v_call: TRBV7-2; clone_size: NA; j_call: TRBJ2-3; d_call: NA; cdr3_aa: CASGLRAYTDTQYF; cdr3_nt: TGTGCCAGCGGGCTCCGAGCGTACACAGATACGCAGTATTTT
v_call: TRBV7-9; clone_size: few; j_call: TRBJ2-3; d_call: TRBD2; cdr3_aa: CASSSSGTSGPGGF; cdr3_nt: TGTGCCAGCAGCTCATCCGGGACTAGCGGCCCCGGGGGCTTT
v_call: TRBV29-1; clone_size: NA; j_call: TRBJ2-7; d_call: TRBD1; cdr3_aa: CSVKQGETYEQYF; cdr3_nt: TGCAGCGTTAAACAGGGGGAGACCTACGAGCAGTACTTC
v_call: TRBV12-3/TRBV12-4; clone_size: few; j_call: TRBJ2-1; d_call: TRBD2; cdr3_aa: CASSLELAGVGYNEQFF; cdr3_nt: TGTGCCAGCAGTTTAGAGCTAGCGGGAGTCGGTTACAATGAGCAGTTCTTC
v_call: TRBV27; clone_size: NA; j_call: TRBJ2-7; d_call: NA; cdr3_aa: CASSSLGTVVDEQYF; cdr3_nt: TGTGCCAGCAGTTCGCTCGGAACAGTAGTTGATGAGCAGTACTTC
v_call: TRBV4-3; clone_size: NA; j_call: TRBJ2-7; d_call: TRBD2; cdr3_aa: CASSQDASGEISQSSYEQYF; cdr3_nt: TGCGCCAGCAGCCAAGATGCGAGCGGGGAGATATCCCAAAGCTCCTACGAGCAGTACTTC
v_call: TRBV11-2; clone_size: NA; j_call: TRBJ1-1; d_call: NA; cdr3_aa: CASSLGVRAGNTEAFF; cdr3_nt: TGTGCCAGCAGCTTAGGAGTTAGGGCAGGGAACACTGAAGCTTTCTTT
v_call: TRBV7-9; clone_size: many; j_call: TRBJ2-5; d_call: NA; cdr3_aa: CASSLPSGVAGKTQYF; cdr3_nt: TGTGCCAGCAGCTTACCGTCAGGGGTAGCTGGGAAGACCCAGTACTTC
v_call: TRBV2; clone_size: NA; j_call: TRBJ2-7; d_call: TRBD2; cdr3_aa: CASSVRTSDLGEQYF; cdr3_nt: TGTGCCAGCAGCGTTCGGACTAGCGATCTAGGGGAGCAGTACTTC
v_call: TRBV6-2/TRBV6-3; clone_size: NA; j_call: TRBJ2-1; d_call: NA; cdr3_aa: CASRHSPGTATSYNEQFF; cdr3_nt: TGTGCCAGCAGACACTCACCTGGGACGGCAACCTCCTACAATGAGCAGTTCTTC
v_call: TRBV2; clone_size: NA; j_call: TRBJ2-2; d_call: TRBD2; cdr3_aa: CASVAIRAGSYTGELFF; cdr3_nt: TGTGCCAGCGTAGCTATCCGAGCGGGATCCTACACCGGGGAGCTGTTTTTT
v_call: TRBV6-2/TRBV6-3; clone_size: few; j_call: TRBJ1-1; d_call: NA; cdr3_aa: CASSSPGTGNTEAFF; cdr3_nt: TGTGCCAGCAGCTCCCCCGGGACGGGGAACACTGAAGCTTTCTTT
v_call: TRBV27; clone_size: NA; j_call: TRBJ2-1; d_call: NA; cdr3_aa: CASRGSGRNEQFF; cdr3_nt: TGTGCCAGCAGAGGAAGCGGACGAAATGAGCAGTTCTTC
v_call: TRBV7-6; clone_size: NA; j_call: TRBJ1-4; d_call: TRBD1; cdr3_aa: CASSVSGQGNEKLFF; cdr3_nt: TGTGCCAGCAGCGTGTCGGGACAGGGTAATGAAAAACTGTTTTTT
v_call: TRBV6-1; clone_size: NA; j_call: TRBJ2-5; d_call: NA; cdr3_aa: CASSRGAWETQYF; cdr3_nt: TGTGCCAGCAGTAGGGGGGCATGGGAGACCCAGTACTTC
v_call: TRBV18; clone_size: few; j_call: TRBJ2-1; d_call: NA; cdr3_aa: CASSPFGGNSYNEQFF; cdr3_nt: TGTGCCAGCTCACCGTTCGGGGGTAACTCCTACAATGAGCAGTTCTTC
v_call: TRBV6-1; clone_size: NA; j_call: TRBJ2-7; d_call: TRBD2; cdr3_aa: CASSPRGGAEQYF; cdr3_nt: TGTGCCAGCAGCCCCCGGGGGGGCGCGGAGCAGTACTTC
v_call: TRBV5-5; clone_size: many; j_call: TRBJ2-1; d_call: NA; cdr3_aa: CASSLTAVPYNEQFF; cdr3_nt: TGTGCCAGCAGCTTGACGGCAGTACCCTACAATGAGCAGTTCTTC
v_call: TRBV25-1; clone_size: few; j_call: TRBJ1-6; d_call: NA; cdr3_aa: CASSVPGPSPLHF; cdr3_nt: TGTGCCAGCAGTGTTCCGGGGCCTTCACCCCTCCACTTT
v_call: TRBV10-3; clone_size: many; j_call: TRBJ1-4; d_call: NA; cdr3_aa: CAISETASTNEKLFF; cdr3_nt: TGTGCCATCAGTGAGACAGCTTCAACTAATGAAAAACTGTTTTTT